This T cell receptor beta chain originates from a study of graft-versus-host responses after intestinal transplantation. Study overall: Tacrolimus plus steroids were given to all recipients for approximately three years, preceded by anti-thymocyte globulin induction.

Produced via immunoSEQ multiplex PCR; TCRdb's table is partial and in-frame only. The sample records 14,000 to 15,000 clones, about 95% being singletons. In regard to this clone: Its antigen remains unidentified.

The CDR3 runs to 15 residues. Germline V lookup: CDR1 SGHVS, CDR2 FNYEAQ. V lost 4 bases, J lost 3 bases, and 13 bases lay in between. Whole-study findings and limits: Graft-versus-host to host-versus-graft clonal ratios in allografts were high in patients with graft-donor T cell macrochimerism. Early declines in HvG clones that occurred post-transplant were associated with peak circulating GvH clone levels. The recipient marrow held GvH clones, and some of them showed up first in ileum or blood.

The rearrangement joins TRBV7-6 to TRBJ2-1; tentatively, D is TRBD1 (5 bases). The sample was PBMCs, taken 9 days after transplant. This TCR was sampled from a human patient who received an intestinal transplant, so some T cells may come from the graft donor. CDR3 residues: CASSWTDNDYNEQFF. CDR3 nucleotide sequence: TGTGCCAGCAGCTGGACGGACAACGACTACAATGAGCAGTTCTTC.